This is a list of T cell receptor beta chains from one sample in a study of somatic mutations in cytotoxic T cells in rheumatoid arthritis. The protocol was immunoSEQ multiplex PCR, while the TCRdb copy is restricted to in-frame clones and leaves out a portion. In the table there are under 15,000 clones, roughly 74% of which are singletons. Sample: CD8+ T cells sorted from blood. The receptors stem from a woman aged 40 to 49 in good health. The CDR3 runs from the conserved cysteine through the conserved F or W. The D gene is left open where the match is weak. Clone size is stated in some rows and not others, as once, few, many or a class when expanded.

few	TRBD2	TRBV7-2	TRBJ2-7	TGTGCCAGCAGCCAACCGGGAGGCGTCCACGAGCAGTACTTC	CASSQPGGVHEQYF
large	NA	TRBV9	TRBJ1-1	TGTGCCAGCACCCGCAGGTCAACGAACACTGAAGCTTTCTTT	CASTRRSTNTEAFF
few	TRBD2	TRBV11-2	TRBJ2-1	TGTGCCAGCAGCTTAACTAGCGGGGGGGCTCGAAATGAGCAGTTCTTC	CASSLTSGGARNEQFF
NA	NA	TRBV19	TRBJ1-1	TGTGCCAGTAGCGGTTTGAGGAACACTGAAGCTTTCTTT	CASSGLRNTEAFF
NA	NA	TRBV28	TRBJ1-1	TGTGCCAGCAGTTCAAGGTTCGGCACTGAAGCTTTCTTT	CASSSRFGTEAFF
NA	TRBD2	TRBV9	TRBJ2-1	TGTGCCAGCAGCGTAGAATTAGCGGGAAGTGAGCAGTTCTTC	CASSVELAGSEQFF
NA	TRBD1	TRBV6-5	TRBJ2-4	TGTGCCAGCAGTCAACAGGGGCTGGGGATTCAGTACTTC	CASSQQGLGIQYF
NA	TRBD1	TRBV11-2	TRBJ2-1	TGTGCCAGCAGCTCCCGGGACAGGGGGCACAATGAGCAGTTCTTC	CASSSRDRGHNEQFF
NA	NA	TRBV29-1	TRBJ1-2	TGCAGCGTTGTTTTGCTCGGCAGGGGCTATGGCTACACCTTC	CSVVLLGRGYGYTF
NA	NA	TRBV20-1	TRBJ2-1	TGCAGTGCTAGGGAGGGTTGGGTCTTC	CSAREGWVF
NA	NA	TRBV7-9	TRBJ2-3	TGTGCCAGCAGGGGGACCGCCGAGACCGCAGATACGCAGTATTTT	CASRGTAETADTQYF
NA	TRBD2	TRBV5-6	TRBJ2-3	TGTGCCAGCAGCTCCACTAGCGGGATGGGGGTGGATACGCAGTATTTT	CASSSTSGMGVDTQYF
NA	TRBD2	TRBV27	TRBJ2-5	TGTGCCAGCAGTCTGCGGGGGACGGTGGAGACCCAGTACTTC	CASSLRGTVETQYF
NA	NA	TRBV9	TRBJ1-1	TGTGCCAGCAGCCCCAAGGGGGGAAAGCTGAACACTGAAGCTTTCTTT	CASSPKGGKLNTEAFF
few	TRBD2	TRBV27	TRBJ2-2	TGTGCCAGCAGACTAGCGGGGAACACCGGGGAGCTGTTTTTT	CASRLAGNTGELFF
NA	NA	TRBV7-3	TRBJ1-2	TGTGCCAGCAGCCCCACCTTCGGGGCCCCCTATGGCTACACCTTC	CASSPTFGAPYGYTF
once	NA	TRBV19	TRBJ1-1	TGTGCCAGTAGTATAGACGACAGCGCACGGACTGAAGCTTTCTTT	CASSIDDSARTEAFF